The present entry profiles one TCR beta chain with its context. Antigen specificity is unknown. The data stem from a study of T cell responses to AZD1222 COVID-19 vaccine. The CDR3 covers 15 residues. Per germline, CDR1 KGHSY and CDR2 FQNENV. Trimming removed 4 bases from V and 8 bases from J; junction bases left unmatched: 12. Study-wide results and caveats: Donors were largely white British and mainly female; clonal diversity was possibly underestimated. An increase in Spike-specific TCR breadth and depth was observed after two AZD1222 doses. Epitopes outside B.1.351 and B.1.1.7 mutated regions reportedly drew nearly half of spike TCRs. Repertoire sampling was restricted to post-peak T cell response timepoints.

The method was immunoSEQ multiplex PCR; TCRdb's version includes in-frame clones alone and lacks a portion of them. The data contain roughly 120,000 clones, around 81% of them singletons. The sequencing here drew on peripheral blood, taken on day 0 of AZD1222 vaccination. This sequence originates from an adult in good health. The rearrangement links TRBV16 to TRBJ1-2; 8 bases are a match to TRBD1. The CDR3 coding sequence is TGTGCCAGCAGCCCCGCTAGACAGGGGACAGACGGCTACACCTTC. As protein: CASSPARQGTDGYTF.